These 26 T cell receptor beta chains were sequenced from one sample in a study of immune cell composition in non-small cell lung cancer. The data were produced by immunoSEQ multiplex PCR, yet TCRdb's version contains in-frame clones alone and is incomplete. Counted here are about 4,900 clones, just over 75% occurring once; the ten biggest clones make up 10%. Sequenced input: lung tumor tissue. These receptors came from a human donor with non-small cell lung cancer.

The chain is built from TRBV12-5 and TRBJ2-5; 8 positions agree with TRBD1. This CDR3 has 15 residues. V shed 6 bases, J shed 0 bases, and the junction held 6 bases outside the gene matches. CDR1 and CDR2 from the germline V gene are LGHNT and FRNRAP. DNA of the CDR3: TGTGCTAGTGGCCAGACAGGGGCGAACCAAGAGACCCAGTACTTC. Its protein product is CASGQTGANQETQYF.

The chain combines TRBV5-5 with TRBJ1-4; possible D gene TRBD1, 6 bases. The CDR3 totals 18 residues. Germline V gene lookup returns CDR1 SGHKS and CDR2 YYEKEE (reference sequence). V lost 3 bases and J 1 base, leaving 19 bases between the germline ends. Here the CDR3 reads CASSSGSTGRVTNEKLFF. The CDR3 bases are TGTGCCAGCAGCTCCGGGTCGACAGGCCGGGTAACTAATGAAAAACTGTTTTTT.

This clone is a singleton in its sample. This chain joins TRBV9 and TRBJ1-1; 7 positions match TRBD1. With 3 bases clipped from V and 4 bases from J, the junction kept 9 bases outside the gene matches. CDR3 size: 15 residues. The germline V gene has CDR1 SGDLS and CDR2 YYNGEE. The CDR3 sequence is CASSGQGMGGTEAFF. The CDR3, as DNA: TGTGCCAGCAGCGGACAGGGTATGGGGGGCACTGAAGCTTTCTTT.

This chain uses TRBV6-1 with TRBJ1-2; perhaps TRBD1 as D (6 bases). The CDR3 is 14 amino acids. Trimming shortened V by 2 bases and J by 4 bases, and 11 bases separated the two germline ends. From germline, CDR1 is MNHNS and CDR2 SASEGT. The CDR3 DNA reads TGTGCCAGCAGTGAAAGTTCAGGGGCCTATGGCTACACCTTC. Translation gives CASSESSGAYGYTF.

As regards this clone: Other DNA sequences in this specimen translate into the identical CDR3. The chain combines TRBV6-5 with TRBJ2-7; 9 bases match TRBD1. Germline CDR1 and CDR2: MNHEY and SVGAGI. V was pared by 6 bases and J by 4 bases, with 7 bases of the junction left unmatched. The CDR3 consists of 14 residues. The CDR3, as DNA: TGTGCCAGCAGCCCCGGGACAGGGAAGTACGAGCAGTACTTC. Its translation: CASSPGTGKYEQYF.

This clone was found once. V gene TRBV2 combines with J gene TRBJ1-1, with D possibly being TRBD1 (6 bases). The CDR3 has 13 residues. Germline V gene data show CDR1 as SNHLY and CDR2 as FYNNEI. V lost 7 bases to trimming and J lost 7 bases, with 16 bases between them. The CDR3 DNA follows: TGTGCCAGCACCACTCTGAGGGACATTGAAGCTTTCTTT. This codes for CASTTLRDIEAFF.

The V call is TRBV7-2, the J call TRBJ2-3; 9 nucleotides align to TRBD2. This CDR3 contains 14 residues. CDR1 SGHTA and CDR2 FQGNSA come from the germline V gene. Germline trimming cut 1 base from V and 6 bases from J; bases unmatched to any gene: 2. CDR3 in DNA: TGTGCCAGCAGCTTAGGCGGGAGGGGGGATACGCAGTATTTT. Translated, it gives CASSLGGRGDTQYF.

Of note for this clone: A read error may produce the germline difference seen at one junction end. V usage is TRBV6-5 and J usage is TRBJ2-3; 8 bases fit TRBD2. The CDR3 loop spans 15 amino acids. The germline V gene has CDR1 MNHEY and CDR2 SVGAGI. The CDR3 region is CASSLSGGGTDMQYF. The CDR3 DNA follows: TGTGCCAGCAGCCTGAGCGGGGGTGGTACAGATATGCAGTATTTT.

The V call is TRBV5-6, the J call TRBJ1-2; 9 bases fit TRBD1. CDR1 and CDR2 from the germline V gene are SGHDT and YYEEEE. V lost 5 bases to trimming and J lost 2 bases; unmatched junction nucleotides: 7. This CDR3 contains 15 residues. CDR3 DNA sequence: TGTGCCAGCAGTTATTACAGGGGGCGCAACTATGGCTACACCTTC. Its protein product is CASSYYRGRNYGYTF.

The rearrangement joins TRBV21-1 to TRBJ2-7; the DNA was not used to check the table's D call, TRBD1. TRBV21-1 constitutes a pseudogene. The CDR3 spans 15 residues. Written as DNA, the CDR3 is TGTGCCAGCAGCAAAGCGCTGGAGACAGGGAGGGAGCAGTACTTC. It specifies CASSKALETGREQYF.

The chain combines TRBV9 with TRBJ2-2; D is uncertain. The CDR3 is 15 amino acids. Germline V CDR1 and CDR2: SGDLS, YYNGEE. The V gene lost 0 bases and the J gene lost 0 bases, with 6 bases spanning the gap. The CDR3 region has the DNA TGTGCCAGCAGCGTAGGGAGCGCGAACACCGGGGAGCTGTTTTTT. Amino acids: CASSVGSANTGELFF.

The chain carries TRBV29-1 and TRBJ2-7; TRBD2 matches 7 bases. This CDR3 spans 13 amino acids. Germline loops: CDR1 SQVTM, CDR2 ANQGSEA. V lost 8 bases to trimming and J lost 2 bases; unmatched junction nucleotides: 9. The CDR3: CSWSWGGAYEQYF. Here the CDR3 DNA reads TGCAGCTGGTCGTGGGGGGGAGCCTACGAGCAGTACTTC.

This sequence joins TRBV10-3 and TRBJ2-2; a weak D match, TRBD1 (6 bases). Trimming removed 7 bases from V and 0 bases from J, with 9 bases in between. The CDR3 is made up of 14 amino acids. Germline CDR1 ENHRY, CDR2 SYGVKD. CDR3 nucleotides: TGTGCCATCAAAAGGACAGCGAACACCGGGGAGCTGTTTTTT. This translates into CAIKRTANTGELFF.

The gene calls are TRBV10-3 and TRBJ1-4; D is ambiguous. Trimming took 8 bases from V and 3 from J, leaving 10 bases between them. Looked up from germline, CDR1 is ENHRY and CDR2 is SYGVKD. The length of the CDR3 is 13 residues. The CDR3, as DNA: TGTGCCATCGGAGGCTTGGCTAATGAAAAACTGTTTTTT. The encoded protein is CAIGGLANEKLFF.

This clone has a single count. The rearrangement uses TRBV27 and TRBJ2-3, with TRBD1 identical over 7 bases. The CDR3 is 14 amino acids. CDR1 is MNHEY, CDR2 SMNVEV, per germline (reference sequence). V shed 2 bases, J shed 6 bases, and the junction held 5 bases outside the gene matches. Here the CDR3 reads CASSLLDRLDTQYF. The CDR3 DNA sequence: TGTGCCAGCAGTTTACTGGACAGGCTGGATACGCAGTATTTT.

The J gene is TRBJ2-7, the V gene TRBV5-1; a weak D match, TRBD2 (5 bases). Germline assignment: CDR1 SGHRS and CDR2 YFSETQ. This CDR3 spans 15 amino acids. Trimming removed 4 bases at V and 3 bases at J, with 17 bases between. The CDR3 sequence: CASSASSGNYYEQYF. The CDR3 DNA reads TGCGCCAGCAGCGCGTCGTCCGGGAACTACTACGAGCAGTACTTC.

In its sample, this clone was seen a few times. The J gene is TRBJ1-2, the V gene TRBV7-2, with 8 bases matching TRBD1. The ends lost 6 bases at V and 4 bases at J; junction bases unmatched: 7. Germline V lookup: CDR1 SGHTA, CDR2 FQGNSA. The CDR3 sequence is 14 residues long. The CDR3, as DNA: TGTGCCAGCAGTACACAGGGGGGAAGCTATGGCTACACCTTC. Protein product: CASSTQGGSYGYTF.

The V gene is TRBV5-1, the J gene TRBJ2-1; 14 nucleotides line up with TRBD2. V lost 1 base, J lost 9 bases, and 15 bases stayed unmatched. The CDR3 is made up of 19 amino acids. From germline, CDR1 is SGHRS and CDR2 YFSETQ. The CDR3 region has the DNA TGCGCCAGCAGCTTGCTATTTGGGACTAGCGGGAGTACCTTGAGTGAGCAGTTCTTC. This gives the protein CASSLLFGTSGSTLSEQFF.

DNA of the CDR3: TGTGCCAGCAGCAGGACAGGGGGCCTCGTGAACACTGAAGCTTTCTTT. It translates to CASSRTGGLVNTEAFF. The chain recombines TRBV5-4 with TRBJ1-1, with 11 bases matching TRBD1. J lost 0 bases, V lost 4 bases, and 5 bases had no gene match. Germline V gene lookup returns CDR1 SGHNT and CDR2 YYREEE (reference sequence). There are 16 residues in the CDR3.

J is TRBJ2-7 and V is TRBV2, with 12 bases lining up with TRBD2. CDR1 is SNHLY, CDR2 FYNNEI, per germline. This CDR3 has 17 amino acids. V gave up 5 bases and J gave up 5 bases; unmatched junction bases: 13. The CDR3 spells CASSNRLAGALSHEQYF. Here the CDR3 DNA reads TGTGCCAGCAGTAATCGACTAGCGGGGGCCCTTTCCCACGAGCAGTACTTC.

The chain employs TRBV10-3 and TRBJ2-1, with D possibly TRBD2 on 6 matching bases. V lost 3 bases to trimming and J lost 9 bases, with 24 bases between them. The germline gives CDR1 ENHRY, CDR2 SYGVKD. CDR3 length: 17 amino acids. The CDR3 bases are TGTGCCATCAGTGACATATTCGAGCGGGCCGGCAGTGGTGAGCAGTTCTTC. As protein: CAISDIFERAGSGEQFF.

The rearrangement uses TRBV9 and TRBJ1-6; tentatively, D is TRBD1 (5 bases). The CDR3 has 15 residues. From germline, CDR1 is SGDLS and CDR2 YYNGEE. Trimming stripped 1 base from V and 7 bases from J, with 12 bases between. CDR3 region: CASSVLGDHNSPLHF. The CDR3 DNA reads TGTGCCAGCAGCGTATTAGGGGATCACAATTCACCCCTCCACTTT.

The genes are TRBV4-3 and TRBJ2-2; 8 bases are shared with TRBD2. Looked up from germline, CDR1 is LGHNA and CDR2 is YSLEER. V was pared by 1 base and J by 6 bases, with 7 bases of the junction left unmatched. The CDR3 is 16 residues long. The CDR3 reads CASSQGGSGNPGELFF. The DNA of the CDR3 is TGCGCCAGCAGCCAAGGGGGTAGCGGGAATCCCGGGGAGCTGTTTTTT.

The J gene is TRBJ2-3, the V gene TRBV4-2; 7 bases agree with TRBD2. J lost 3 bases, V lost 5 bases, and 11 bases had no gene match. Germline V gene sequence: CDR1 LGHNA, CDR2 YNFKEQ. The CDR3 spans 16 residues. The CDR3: CASSNQLGGGTDTQYF. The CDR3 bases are TGTGCCAGCAGCAACCAGTTGGGCGGGGGTACAGATACGCAGTATTTT.

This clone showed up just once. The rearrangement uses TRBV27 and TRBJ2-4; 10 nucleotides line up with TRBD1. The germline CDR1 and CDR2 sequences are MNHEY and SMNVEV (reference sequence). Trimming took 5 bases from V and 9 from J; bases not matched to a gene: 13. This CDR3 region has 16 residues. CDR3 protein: CASSPRGGTGVTIQYF. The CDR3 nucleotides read TGTGCCAGCAGTCCCCGAGGGGGGACAGGGGTCACCATTCAGTACTTC.

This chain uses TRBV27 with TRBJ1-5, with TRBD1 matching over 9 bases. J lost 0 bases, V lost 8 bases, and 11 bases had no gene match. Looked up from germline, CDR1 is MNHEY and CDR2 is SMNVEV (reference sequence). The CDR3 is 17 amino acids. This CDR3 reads CASGRTGARDSNQPQHF. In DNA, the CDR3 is TGTGCCAGCGGGCGGACAGGGGCCAGAGATAGCAATCAGCCCCAGCATTTT.